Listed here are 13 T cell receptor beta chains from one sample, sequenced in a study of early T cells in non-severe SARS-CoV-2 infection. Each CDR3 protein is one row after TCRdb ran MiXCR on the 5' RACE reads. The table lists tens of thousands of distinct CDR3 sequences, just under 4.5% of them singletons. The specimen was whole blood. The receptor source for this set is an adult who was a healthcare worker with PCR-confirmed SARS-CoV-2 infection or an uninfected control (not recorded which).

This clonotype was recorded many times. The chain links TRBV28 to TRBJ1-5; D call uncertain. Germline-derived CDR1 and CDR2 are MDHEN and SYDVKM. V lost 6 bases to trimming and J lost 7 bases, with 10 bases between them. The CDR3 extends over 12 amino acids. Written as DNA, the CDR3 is TGTGCCAGCAGCAAGCCTTGGCAGCCCCAGCATTTT. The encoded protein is CASSKPWQPQHF.

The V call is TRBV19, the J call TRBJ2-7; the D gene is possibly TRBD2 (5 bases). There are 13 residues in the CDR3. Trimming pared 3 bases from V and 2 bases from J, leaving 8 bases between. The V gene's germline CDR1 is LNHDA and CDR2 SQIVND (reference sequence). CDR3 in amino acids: CASSMDSAYEQYF. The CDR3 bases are TGTGCCAGTAGTATGGACTCCGCCTACGAGCAGTACTTC.

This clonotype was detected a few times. The CDR3 reads CSFRVLTDTQYF. The CDR3 DNA is TGCAGCTTCAGGGTGCTCACAGATACGCAGTATTTT. This chain joins TRBV29-1 and TRBJ2-3, with a possible D match to TRBD1 (5 bases). V lost 8 bases to trimming and J lost 2 bases, with 11 bases between them. CDR1 and CDR2 (germline): SQVTM, ANQGSEA. CDR3 length equals 12 residues.

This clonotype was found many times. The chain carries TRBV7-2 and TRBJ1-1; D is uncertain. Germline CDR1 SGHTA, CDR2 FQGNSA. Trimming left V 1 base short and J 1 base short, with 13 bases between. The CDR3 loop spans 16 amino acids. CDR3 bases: TGTGCCAGCAGCTTAGGTCACAGCACCACGAACACTGAAGCTTTCTTT. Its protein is CASSLGHSTTNTEAFF.

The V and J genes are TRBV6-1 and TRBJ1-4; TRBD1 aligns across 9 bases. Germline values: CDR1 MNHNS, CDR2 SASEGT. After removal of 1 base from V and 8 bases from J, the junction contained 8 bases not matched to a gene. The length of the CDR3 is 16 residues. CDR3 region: CASSEGTGDGSEKLFF. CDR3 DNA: TGTGCCAGCAGTGAAGGGACAGGGGACGGTAGCGAAAAACTGTTTTTT.

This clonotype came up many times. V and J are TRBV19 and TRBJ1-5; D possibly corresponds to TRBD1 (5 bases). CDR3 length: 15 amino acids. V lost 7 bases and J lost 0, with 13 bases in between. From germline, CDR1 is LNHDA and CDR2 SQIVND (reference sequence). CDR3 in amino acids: CASKSGTASNQPQHF. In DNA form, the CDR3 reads TGTGCCAGTAAATCAGGGACGGCTAGCAATCAGCCCCAGCATTTT.

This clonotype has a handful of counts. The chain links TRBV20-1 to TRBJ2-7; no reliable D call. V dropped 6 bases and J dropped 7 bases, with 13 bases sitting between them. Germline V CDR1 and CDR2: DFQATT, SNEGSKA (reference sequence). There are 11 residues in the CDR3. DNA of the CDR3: TGCAGTGCCTCCCGACAAGGGGAGCAGTACTTC. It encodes CSASRQGEQYF.

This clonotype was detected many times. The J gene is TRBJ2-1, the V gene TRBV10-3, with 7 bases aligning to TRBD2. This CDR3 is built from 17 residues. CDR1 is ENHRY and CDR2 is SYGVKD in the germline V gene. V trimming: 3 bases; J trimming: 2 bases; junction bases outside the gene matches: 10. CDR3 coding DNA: TGTGCCATCAGTGAAGCGGGGCGGGAGTGGCCCTACAATGAGCAGTTCTTC. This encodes CAISEAGREWPYNEQFF.

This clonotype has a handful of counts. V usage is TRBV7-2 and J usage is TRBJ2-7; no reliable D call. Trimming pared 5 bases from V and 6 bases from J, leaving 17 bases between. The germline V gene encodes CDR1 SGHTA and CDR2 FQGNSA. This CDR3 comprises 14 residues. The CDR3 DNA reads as TGTGCCAGCAGCCCCACGTTAATTGGCCTCGAGCAGTACTTC. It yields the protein CASSPTLIGLEQYF.

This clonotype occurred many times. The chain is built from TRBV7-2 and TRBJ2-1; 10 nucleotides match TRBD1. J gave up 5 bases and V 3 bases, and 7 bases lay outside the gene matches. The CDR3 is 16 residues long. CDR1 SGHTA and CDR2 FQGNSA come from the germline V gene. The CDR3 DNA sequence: TGTGCCAGCAGCTTCTCCGGGACAGGGGTTAACAATGAGCAGTTCTTC. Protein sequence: CASSFSGTGVNNEQFF.

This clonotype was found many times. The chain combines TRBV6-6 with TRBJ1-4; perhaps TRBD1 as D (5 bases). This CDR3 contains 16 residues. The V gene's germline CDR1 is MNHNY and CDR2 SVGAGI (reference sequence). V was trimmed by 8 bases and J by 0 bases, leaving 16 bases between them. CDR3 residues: CASYYARGSTNEKLFF. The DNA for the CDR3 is TGTGCCAGCTATTACGCCCGGGGCTCAACTAATGAAAAACTGTTTTTT.

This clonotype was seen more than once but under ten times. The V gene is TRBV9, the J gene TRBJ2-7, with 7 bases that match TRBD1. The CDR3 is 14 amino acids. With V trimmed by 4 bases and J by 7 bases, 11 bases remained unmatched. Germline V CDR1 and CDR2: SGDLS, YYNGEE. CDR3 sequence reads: CASSPQTGPREQYF. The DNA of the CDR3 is TGTGCCAGCAGCCCCCAGACAGGGCCACGGGAGCAGTACTTC. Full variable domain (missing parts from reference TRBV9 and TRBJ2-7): DSGVTQTPKHLITATGQRVTLRCSPRSGDLSVYWYQQSLDQGLQFLIQYYNGEERAKGNILERFSAQQFPDLHSELNLSSLELGDSALYFCASSPQTGPREQYFGPGTRLTVT.

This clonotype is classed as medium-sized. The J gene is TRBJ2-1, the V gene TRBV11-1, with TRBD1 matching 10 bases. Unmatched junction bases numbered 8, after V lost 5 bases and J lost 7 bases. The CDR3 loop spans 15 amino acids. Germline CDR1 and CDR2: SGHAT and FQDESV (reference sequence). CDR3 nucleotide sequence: TGTGCCAGCAGCGAGGGACAGGGGCGGGTTAATGAGCAGTTCTTC. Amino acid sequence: CASSEGQGRVNEQFF.